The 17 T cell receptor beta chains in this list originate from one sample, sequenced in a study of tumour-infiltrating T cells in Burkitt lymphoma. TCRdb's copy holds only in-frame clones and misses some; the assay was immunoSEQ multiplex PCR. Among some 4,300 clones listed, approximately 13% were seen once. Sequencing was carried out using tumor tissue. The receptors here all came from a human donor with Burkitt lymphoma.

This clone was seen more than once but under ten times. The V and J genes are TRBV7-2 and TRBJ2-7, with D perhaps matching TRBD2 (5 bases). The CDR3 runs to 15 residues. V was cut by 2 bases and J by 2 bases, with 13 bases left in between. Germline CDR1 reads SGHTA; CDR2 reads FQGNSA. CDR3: CASSLTGSWAYEQYF. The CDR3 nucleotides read TGTGCCAGCAGCTTAACTGGGAGCTGGGCCTACGAGCAGTACTTC.

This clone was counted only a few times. CDR3 loop: CASMVRQGAYEKLFF. The CDR3 DNA follows: TGTGCCAGCATGGTTCGACAGGGGGCTTATGAAAAACTGTTTTTT. The chain is built from TRBV27 and TRBJ1-4, with TRBD1 matching over 10 bases. The CDR3 spans 15 residues. The germline V gene has CDR1 MNHEY and CDR2 SMNVEV (reference sequence). Trimming at V came to 7 bases and at J to 6 bases, leaving 8 bases not matched to a gene.

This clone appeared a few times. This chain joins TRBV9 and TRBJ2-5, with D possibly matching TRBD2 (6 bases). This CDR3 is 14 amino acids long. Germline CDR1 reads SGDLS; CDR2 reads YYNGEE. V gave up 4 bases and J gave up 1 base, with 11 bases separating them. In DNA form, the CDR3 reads TGTGCCAGCAGCCTGGGGGGATCCCAAGAGACCCAGTACTTC. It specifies CASSLGGSQETQYF.

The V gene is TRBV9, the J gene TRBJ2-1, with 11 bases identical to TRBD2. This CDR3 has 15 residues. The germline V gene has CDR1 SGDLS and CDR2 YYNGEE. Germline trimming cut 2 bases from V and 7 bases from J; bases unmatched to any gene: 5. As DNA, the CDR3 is TGTGCCAGCAGCGTTCTAGCGGGAGGCCATAATGAGCAGTTCTTC. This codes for CASSVLAGGHNEQFF.

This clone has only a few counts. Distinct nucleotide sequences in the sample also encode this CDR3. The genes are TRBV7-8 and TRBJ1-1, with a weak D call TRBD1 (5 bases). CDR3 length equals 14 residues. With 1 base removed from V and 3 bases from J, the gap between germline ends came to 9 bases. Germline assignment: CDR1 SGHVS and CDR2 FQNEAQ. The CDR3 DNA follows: TGTGCCAGCAGCTTAGGCCGGGGGGACACTGAAGCTTTCTTT. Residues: CASSLGRGDTEAFF.

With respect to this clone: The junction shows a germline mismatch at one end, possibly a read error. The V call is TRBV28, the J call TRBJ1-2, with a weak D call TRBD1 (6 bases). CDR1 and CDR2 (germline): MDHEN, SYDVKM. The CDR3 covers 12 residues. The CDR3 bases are TGTGCCAGCAGTTTCTGCAGGGGCGGCTATACCTTC. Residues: CASSFCRGGYTF.

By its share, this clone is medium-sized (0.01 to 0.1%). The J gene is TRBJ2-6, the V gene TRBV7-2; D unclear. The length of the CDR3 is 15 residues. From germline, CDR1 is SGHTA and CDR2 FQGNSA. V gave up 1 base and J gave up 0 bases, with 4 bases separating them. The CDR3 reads CASSLDLSGANVLTF. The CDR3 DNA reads TGTGCCAGCAGCTTAGACCTCTCTGGGGCCAACGTCCTGACTTTC. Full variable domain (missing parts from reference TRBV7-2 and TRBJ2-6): GAGVSQSPSNKVTEKGKDVELRCDPISGHTALYWYRQSLGQGLEFLIYFQGNSAPDKSGLPSDRFSAERTGGSVSTLTIQRTQQEDSAVYLCASSLDLSGANVLTFGAGSRLTVL.

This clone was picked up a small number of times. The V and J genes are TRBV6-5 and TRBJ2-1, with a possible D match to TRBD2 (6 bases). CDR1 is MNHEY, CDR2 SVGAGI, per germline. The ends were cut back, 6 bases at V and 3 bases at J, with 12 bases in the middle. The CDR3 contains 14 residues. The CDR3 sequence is CASRNGGVYNEQFF. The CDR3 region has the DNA TGTGCCAGCAGGAACGGCGGGGTCTACAATGAGCAGTTCTTC.

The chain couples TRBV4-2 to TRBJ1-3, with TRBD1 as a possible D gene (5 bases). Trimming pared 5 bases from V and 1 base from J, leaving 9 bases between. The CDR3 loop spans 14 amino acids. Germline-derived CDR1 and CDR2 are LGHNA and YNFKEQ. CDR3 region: CASSYGGSGNTIYF. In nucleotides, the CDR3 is TGTGCCAGCAGCTACGGGGGTTCTGGAAACACCATATATTTT.

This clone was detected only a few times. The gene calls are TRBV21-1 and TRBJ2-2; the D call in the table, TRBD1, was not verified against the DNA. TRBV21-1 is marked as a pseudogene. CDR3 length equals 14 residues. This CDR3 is CASSGQSNTGELFF. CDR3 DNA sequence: TGTGCCAGCTCGGGACAGAGCAACACCGGGGAGCTGTTTTTT.

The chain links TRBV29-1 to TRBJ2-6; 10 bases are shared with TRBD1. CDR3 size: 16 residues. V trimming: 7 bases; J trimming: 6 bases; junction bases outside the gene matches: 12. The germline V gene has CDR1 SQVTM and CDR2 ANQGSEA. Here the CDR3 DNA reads TGCAGCGCCCTGACAGGGGGCTTACCGGAGGCCAACGTCCTGACTTTC. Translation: CSALTGGLPEANVLTF.

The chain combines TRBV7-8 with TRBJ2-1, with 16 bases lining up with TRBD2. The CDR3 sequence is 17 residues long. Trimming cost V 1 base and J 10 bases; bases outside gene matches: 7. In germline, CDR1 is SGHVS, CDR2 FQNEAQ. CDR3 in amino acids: CASSLVTGLAGGEEQFF. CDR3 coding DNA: TGTGCCAGCAGCTTAGTAACGGGACTAGCGGGGGGGGAAGAGCAGTTCTTC.

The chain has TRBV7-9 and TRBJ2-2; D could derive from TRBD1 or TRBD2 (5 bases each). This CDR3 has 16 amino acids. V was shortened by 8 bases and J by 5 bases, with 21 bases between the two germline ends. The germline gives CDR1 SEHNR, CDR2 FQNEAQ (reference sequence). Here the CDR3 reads CASASPWGIGTGELFF. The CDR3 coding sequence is TGTGCCAGCGCTAGCCCCTGGGGGATCGGAACCGGGGAGCTGTTTTTT.

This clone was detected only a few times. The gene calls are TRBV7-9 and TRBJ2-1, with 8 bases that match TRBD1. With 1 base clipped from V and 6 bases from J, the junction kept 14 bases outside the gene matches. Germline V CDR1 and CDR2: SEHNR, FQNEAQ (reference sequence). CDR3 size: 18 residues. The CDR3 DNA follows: TGTGCCAGCAGCTTAGATTGGACAGGGAGTCCCTTTGGCAATGAGCAGTTCTTC. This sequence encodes CASSLDWTGSPFGNEQFF.

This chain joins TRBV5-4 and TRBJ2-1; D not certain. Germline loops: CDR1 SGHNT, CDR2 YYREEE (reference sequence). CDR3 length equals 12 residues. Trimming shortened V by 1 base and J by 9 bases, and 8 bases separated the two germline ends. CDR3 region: CASSLKSSEQFF. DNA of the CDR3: TGTGCCAGCAGCTTGAAATCGAGTGAGCAGTTCTTC.

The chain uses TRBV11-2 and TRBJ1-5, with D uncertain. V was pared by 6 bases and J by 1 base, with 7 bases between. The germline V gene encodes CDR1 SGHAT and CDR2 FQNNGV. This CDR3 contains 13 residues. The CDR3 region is CASSLGSNQPQHF. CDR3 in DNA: TGTGCCAGCAGTCTGGGCAGCAATCAGCCCCAGCATTTT.

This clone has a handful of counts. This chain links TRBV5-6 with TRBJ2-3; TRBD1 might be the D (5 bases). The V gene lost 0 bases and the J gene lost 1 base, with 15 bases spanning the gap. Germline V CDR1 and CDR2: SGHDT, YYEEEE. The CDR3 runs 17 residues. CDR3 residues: CASSLEQGWVGTDTQYF. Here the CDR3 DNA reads TGTGCCAGCAGCTTGGAGCAGGGATGGGTGGGCACAGATACGCAGTATTTT.